Each of the 17 T cell receptor beta chains below was sequenced from the same sample in a study. In TCRdb, the 5' RACE reads were re-called with MiXCR into one record per CDR3 protein. The top ten hold roughly 2% of the sample, which has tens of thousands of distinct CDR3 sequences, 28% seen once. The specimen sequenced was naive CD4+ T cells sorted from blood. The sample's subset: naive CD4+ T cells, CD4+CD45RA+CD25-. The source of these receptors is a female donor with breast cancer.

The V and J genes are TRBV28 and TRBJ2-5, with D perhaps being TRBD1 or TRBD2 (5 bases each). Germline V gene lookup returns CDR1 MDHEN and CDR2 SYDVKM. The CDR3 covers 13 residues. Between the trimmed V and J ends, which lost 8 bases and 5 bases, there was a span of 15 bases. The CDR3 loop reads CASGREGDETQYF. In DNA, the CDR3 is TGTGCCAGCGGTCGGGAAGGGGACGAGACCCAGTACTTC.

The rearrangement joins TRBV20-1 to TRBJ2-1; 9 positions match TRBD2. V shed 0 bases, J shed 4 bases, and the junction held 4 bases outside the gene matches. The CDR3 is made up of 15 amino acids. The germline CDR1 and CDR2 sequences are DFQATT and SNEGSKA (reference sequence). CDR3 DNA sequence: TGCAGTGCTAGAGAGCTAGCGGGACTTTACAATGAGCAGTTCTTC. Protein: CSARELAGLYNEQFF.

This clonotype was seen more than once but under ten times. The chain links TRBV12-3 or TRBV12-4 to TRBJ2-1, with 11 positions matching TRBD1. Trimming cost V 6 bases and J 3 bases; bases outside gene matches: 4. The CDR3 totals 15 residues. The CDR3 DNA sequence: TGTGCCAGCAGACCGGGACAGGGGGACTACAATGAGCAGTTCTTC. Translated: CASRPGQGDYNEQFF.

The V gene is TRBV9, the J gene TRBJ2-1, with 8 bases matching TRBD2. With V trimmed by 0 bases and J by 4 bases, 3 bases remained unmatched. CDR1 and CDR2 (germline): SGDLS, YYNGEE. The CDR3 totals 15 residues. The CDR3 protein is CASSVGVAGYNEQFF. The CDR3 DNA is TGTGCCAGCAGCGTAGGGGTAGCGGGGTACAATGAGCAGTTCTTC.

As regards this clonotype: A much more abundant neighbour one base away suggests this may be a read error. The gene calls are TRBV6-6 and TRBJ2-7; 8 bases match TRBD2. Germline lookup yields CDR1 MNHNY and CDR2 SVGAGI (reference sequence). The length of the CDR3 is 15 residues. V was clipped by 5 bases and J by 3 bases; unmatched bases: 9. The CDR3 coding sequence is TGTGCCAGCAGTCCCCGGGGGGGGCTAGGCTACGAGCAGTACTTC. It translates to CASSPRGGLGYEQYF.

This clonotype is termed medium-sized. CDR3 DNA: TGTGCCAGCAGCGGAGGGACACTCGGGAACACTGAAGCTTTCTTT. Encoded protein: CASSGGTLGNTEAFF. This chain links TRBV9 with TRBJ1-1; D perhaps matches TRBD1 (6 bases). Germline assignment: CDR1 SGDLS and CDR2 YYNGEE. V lost 3 bases and J lost 1, with 13 bases in between. This CDR3 region has 15 residues. Drawing the rest from reference TRBV9 and TRBJ1-1, the complete variable domain is DSGVTQTPKHLITATGQRVTLRCSPRSGDLSVYWYQQSLDQGLQFLIQYYNGEERAKGNILERFSAQQFPDLHSELNLSSLELGDSALYFCASSGGTLGNTEAFFGQGTRLTVV.

Comment on this clonotype: A read error is likely, as this CDR3 ends without the conserved phenylalanine or tryptophan. This sequence joins TRBV11-3 and TRBJ2-3; D is undetermined. Germline CDR1 SGHNT, CDR2 YENEEA. This CDR3 is 14 amino acids long. The V end lost 5 bases, the J end lost 2 bases, and 11 bases lay between the germline ends. The CDR3 is CASSLRSLTDTQYL. Written as DNA, the CDR3 is TGTGCCAGCAGCCTACGGTCCCTCACAGATACGCAGTATCTT.

There are a few counts of this clonotype. V is TRBV2 and J is TRBJ1-2; the match to TRBD1 covers 7 bases. Germline values: CDR1 SNHLY, CDR2 FYNNEI. V shed 6 bases, J shed 8 bases, and the junction held 6 bases outside the gene matches. This CDR3 spans 12 amino acids. The chain's CDR3 is CASSVTGEGYTF. The CDR3 nucleotides read TGTGCCAGCAGCGTAACAGGGGAGGGCTACACCTTC.

This chain joins TRBV7-9 and TRBJ2-3; 10 bases align to TRBD1. V lost 4 bases and J lost 5; bases outside the gene matches: 3. The CDR3 consists of 14 residues. CDR1 and CDR2 (germline): SEHNR, FQNEAQ (reference sequence). For the CDR3, the DNA is TGTGCCAGCAGCTGGGGACAGGGGTTAGATACGCAGTATTTT. Translating it yields CASSWGQGLDTQYF.

The table lists this clonotype with a few counts. This chain uses TRBV5-1 with TRBJ2-7; 9 nucleotides line up with TRBD2. CDR3 length: 14 residues. The germline V gene has CDR1 SGHRS and CDR2 YFSETQ. V trimming: 4 bases; J trimming: 6 bases; junction bases outside the gene matches: 8. The CDR3 bases are TGCGCCAGCAGCCTAACCGGGACTAGCAGCGAGCAGTACTTC. As protein: CASSLTGTSSEQYF.

The rearrangement joins TRBV6-5 to TRBJ1-2; tentative D call: TRBD1 (5 bases). The ends were cut back, 2 bases at V and 6 bases at J, with 13 bases in the middle. The CDR3 contains 14 residues. Germline lookup yields CDR1 MNHEY and CDR2 SVGAGI. The CDR3 sequence: CASSYTGRVDGYTF. CDR3 bases: TGTGCCAGCAGTTACACAGGACGGGTCGATGGCTACACCTTC.

Concerning this clonotype itself: Since no conserved phenylalanine or tryptophan closes the CDR3, a read error is the likely cause. This rearrangement joins TRBV5-6 to TRBJ2-5; D is tentatively TRBD1 or TRBD2 (5 bases each). V was clipped by 3 bases and J by 4 bases, with 19 bases between them. CDR1 is SGHDT, CDR2 YYEEEE, per germline. The CDR3 is 16 amino acids. The CDR3: CASSWDLAGMGETQYL. CDR3 nucleotide sequence: TGTGCCAGCAGCTGGGACCTAGCTGGAATGGGAGAGACCCAGTACTTA.

There are a few counts of this clonotype. The chain is built from TRBV7-2 and TRBJ2-2; TRBD1 matches at 8 bases. CDR3 length: 18 residues. Per the germline V gene, CDR1 is SGHTA and CDR2 is FQGNSA. V gave up 5 bases and J gave up 4 bases; unmatched junction bases: 15. CDR3 sequence: CASSPLRPDRVATGELFF. The CDR3 DNA reads TGTGCCAGCAGCCCGTTGAGACCGGACAGGGTGGCCACCGGGGAGCTGTTTTTT.

This clonotype was seen at least ten times. This sequence joins TRBV5-1 and TRBJ1-1; the D is unclear. V was trimmed by 1 base and J by 10 bases, leaving 14 bases between them. CDR1 and CDR2 (germline): SGHRS, YFSETQ. The length of the CDR3 is 13 residues. The CDR3 region is CASSLNGERVAFF. The CDR3 nucleotides read TGCGCCAGCAGCTTGAATGGGGAAAGAGTAGCTTTCTTT.

The CDR3 is CASSLATRTDEQFF. The CDR3 bases are TGTGCCAGCAGCTTAGCCACCCGAACAGATGAGCAGTTCTTC. The V gene is TRBV7-8, the J gene TRBJ2-1; D gene unclear. Trimming removed 0 bases from V and 8 bases from J, with 11 bases in between. The germline V gene encodes CDR1 SGHVS and CDR2 FQNEAQ. This CDR3 comprises 14 residues.

The chain couples TRBV7-3 to TRBJ2-2, with unresolved D. The germline V gene has CDR1 SGHTA and CDR2 FQGTGA. V was trimmed by 6 bases and J by 4 bases, leaving 9 bases between them. This CDR3 has 13 residues. CDR3 region: CASRAVSTGELFF. For the CDR3, the DNA is TGTGCCAGCAGAGCTGTATCCACCGGGGAGCTGTTTTTT.

The sample holds many counts of this clonotype. V usage is TRBV20-1 and J usage is TRBJ2-5; unclear D gene. Trimming took 6 bases from V and 5 from J, leaving 19 bases between them. The CDR3 loop spans 14 amino acids. Germline V gene lookup returns CDR1 DFQATT and CDR2 SNEGSKA (reference sequence). The CDR3 nucleotides read TGCAGTGCCCCAACAGACGTCCTCGGGGAGACCCAGTACTTC. Translating gives CSAPTDVLGETQYF.